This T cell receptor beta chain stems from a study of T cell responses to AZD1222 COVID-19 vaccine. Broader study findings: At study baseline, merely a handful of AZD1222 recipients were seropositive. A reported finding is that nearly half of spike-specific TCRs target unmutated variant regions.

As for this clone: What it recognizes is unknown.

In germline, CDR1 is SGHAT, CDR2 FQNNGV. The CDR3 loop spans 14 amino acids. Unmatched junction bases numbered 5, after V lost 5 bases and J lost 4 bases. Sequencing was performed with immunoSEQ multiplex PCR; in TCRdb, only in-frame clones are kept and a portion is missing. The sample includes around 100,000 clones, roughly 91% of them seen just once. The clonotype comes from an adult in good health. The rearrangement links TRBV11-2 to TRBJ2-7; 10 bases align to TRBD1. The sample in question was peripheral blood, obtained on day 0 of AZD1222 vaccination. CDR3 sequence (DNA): TGTGCCAGCAGCGCCTCGGGACAGGGGTACGAGCAGTACTTC. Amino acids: CASSASGQGYEQYF.